These T cell receptor beta chains were read from a single sample in a study of T cell responses to AZD1222 COVID-19 vaccine. Profiling relied on immunoSEQ multiplex PCR, and the TCRdb table lists in-frame clones only, not all of them. The table lists 100,000 to 150,000 clones, 80% to 90% of them singletons. The sequencing used peripheral blood, collected on day 0 of AZD1222 vaccination. These receptors all come from an adult in good health. CDR3s leave out the opening cysteine and the closing phenylalanine or tryptophan. The D gene is left open where the match is weak.

v_gene	d_gene	j_gene	CDR3aa
TRBV27	NA	TRBJ1-3	ASSFAGVGNTIY
TRBV28	TRBD1	TRBJ1-1	ASTTDRGHTEAF
TRBV30	NA	TRBJ1-2	AWSGTTAVGYGYT
TRBV28	TRBD2	TRBJ2-7	ASSHLQGGGGARQY
TRBV7-9	TRBD1	TRBJ1-2	ASSRLLGQGVGYT
TRBV18	TRBD2	TRBJ2-6	ASSQLPGLGDPSGANVLT
TRBV4-3	NA	TRBJ2-5	ASSQDLDYQETQY
TRBV7-8	NA	TRBJ1-4	ASSSRAGHQPNEKLF
TRBV19	NA	TRBJ1-2	ASSMRGEANYGYT
TRBV19	TRBD2	TRBJ2-3	ASRPASGASSTDTQY
TRBV5-1	NA	TRBJ2-7	ASSTGAIEPYEQY
TRBV6-5	NA	TRBJ2-7	ASSIRTDYEQY
TRBV29-1	TRBD2	TRBJ2-1	STGTSGIGNEQF
TRBV27	NA	TRBJ1-5	ASSLSARVQPQH
TRBV27	NA	TRBJ1-6	ASLRQAGNNSPLH
TRBV5-6	NA	TRBJ2-3	ASSLALSGGMTDTQY